This T cell receptor (beta chain) emerged from a study of blood T cell repertoires in COVID-19. Assay: immunoSEQ multiplex PCR; the TCRdb copy retains only in-frame clones and omits some. This table has 80,000 to 100,000 clones, 70% to 90% appearing once. The clonotype originates from a man in his 70s with acute or convalescent COVID-19. Material: peripheral blood.

The DNA of the CDR3 is TGCGCCAGCAGTGAGTGGGGACAGTACGACGAGCAGTACTTC. Protein: CASSEWGQYDEQYF. The chain is built from TRBV10-2 and TRBJ2-7; 7 bases agree with TRBD1. The CDR3 length is 14 residues. Germline-derived CDR1 and CDR2 are WSHSY and SAAADI. V lost 1 base, J lost 5 bases, and 5 bases stayed unmatched.